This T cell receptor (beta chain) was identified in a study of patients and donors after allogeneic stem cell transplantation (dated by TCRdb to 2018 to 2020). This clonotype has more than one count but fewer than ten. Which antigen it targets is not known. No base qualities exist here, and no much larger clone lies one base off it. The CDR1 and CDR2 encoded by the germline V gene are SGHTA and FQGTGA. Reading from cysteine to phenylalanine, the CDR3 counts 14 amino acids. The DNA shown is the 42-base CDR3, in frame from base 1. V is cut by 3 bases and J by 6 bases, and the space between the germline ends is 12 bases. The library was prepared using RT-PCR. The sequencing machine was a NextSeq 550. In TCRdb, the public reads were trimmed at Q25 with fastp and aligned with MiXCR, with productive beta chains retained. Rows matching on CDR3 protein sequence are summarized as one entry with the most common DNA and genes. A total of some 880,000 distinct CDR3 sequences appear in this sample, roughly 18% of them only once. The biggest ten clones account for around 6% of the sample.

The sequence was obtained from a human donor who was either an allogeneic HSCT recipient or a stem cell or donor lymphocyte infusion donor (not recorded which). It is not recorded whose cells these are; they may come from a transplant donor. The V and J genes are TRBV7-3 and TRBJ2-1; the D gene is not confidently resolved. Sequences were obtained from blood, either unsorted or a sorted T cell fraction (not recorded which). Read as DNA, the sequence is TGTGCCAGCAGCTTTCTCCCTTGGAGCAATGAGCAGTTCTTC. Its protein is CASSFLPWSNEQFF.